This TCR beta chain was sequenced during a study of Graves' ophthalmopathy and Graves' hyperthyroidism. As for the study in general: Researchers classed hyperthyroidism as stable given no ophthalmopathy within 18 months of follow-up.

CDR1 DFQATT and CDR2 SNEGSKA come from the germline V gene (reference sequence). The CDR3 spans 11 residues. V lost 5 bases, J lost 12 bases, and 16 bases lay in between. RNA transcripts served as template for amplifying TCR beta CDR3 sequences. First-round RT-PCR with HTBI primers preceded a second-round multiplex PCR. TCRdb called the multiplex PCR reads again in MiXCR, with one record for every CDR3 protein. The data contain around 1,200,000 distinct CDR3 sequences, less than 45% of them singletons. In regard to this clonotype: Since a much larger clone is just one base distant, this may be a read error.

Sequenced: peripheral blood or thyroid tissue (not recorded which). This receptor was identified in an adult man with Graves' hyperthyroidism. This chain uses TRBV20-1 with TRBJ1-2, with D possibly being TRBD1 (6 bases). Here the CDR3 DNA reads TGCAGTGCTGGGTACAGGGTTTCCCACACCTTC. Translating gives CSAGYRVSHTF.